Listed here is a single TCR beta chain. Its target is not known. CDR1 MNHNS and CDR2 SASEGT come from the germline V gene. With 1 base clipped from V and 10 bases from J, the junction kept 6 bases outside the gene matches. The CDR3 runs to 14 residues. The sample is drawn from a study of cytomegalovirus exposure and HLA in healthy donors. Study conclusions and caveats: The CMV antigen specificity of three CMV-associated chains was confirmed through in vitro analysis. The study found most TCR sequences rare, yet found some public TCRs in many donors.

Separate from the approximately 700-subject first cohort was the approximately 120-subject validation cohort, to which the donors belonged. The table came from immunoSEQ multiplex PCR; TCRdb's copy has only in-frame clones and leaves some out. This sample has 95,000 to 150,000 clones, with more than 75% found just once. Specimen: PBMCs. The chain couples TRBV6-1 to TRBJ1-4; TRBD1 matches 7 bases. The receptor was isolated from a woman in her thirties in good health and CMV-seronegative. The CDR3 DNA sequence: TGTGCCAGCAGTGAAGTGATCGGGGACAGAAAACTGTTTTTT. Translation: CASSEVIGDRKLFF.